This is a list of T cell receptor beta chains from one sample in a study of shared clonotypes between healthy human individuals. Measured with immunoSEQ multiplex PCR; TCRdb has only the in-frame clones, and not every one. This table has roughly 500,000 clones, almost 80% appearing once. The sequenced sample was PBMCs. Receptors originate from a middle-aged woman in good health. Some clones in this sample may be carry-over from other donors' samples. Each CDR3 is given with its conserved first and last residue. The D gene is left open where the match is weak. Only some rows state a clone size, as once, few, many or a class for expanded clones.

- | TRBJ1-5 | TRBD1 | TRBV7-8 | CASSPQGLNQPQHF | TGTGCCAGCAGCCCACAGGGGCTTAATCAGCCCCAGCATTTT
- | TRBJ2-3 | - | TRBV5-4 | CASSLGASVDTQYF | TGTGCCAGCAGCTTGGGGGCGTCGGTGGATACGCAGTATTTT
- | TRBJ2-7 | - | TRBV4-2 | CASSQGQPPYEQYF | TGTGCCAGCAGCCAAGGACAACCACCCTACGAGCAGTACTTC
- | TRBJ1-1 | - | TRBV7-2 | CASSPRGAWTEAFF | TGTGCCAGCAGCCCTCGAGGGGCTTGGACTGAAGCTTTCTTT
- | TRBJ2-1 | TRBD2 | TRBV27 | CASSPGLAGVRYNEQFF | TGTGCCAGCAGTCCGGGACTAGCGGGAGTGAGGTACAATGAGCAGTTCTTC
- | TRBJ2-4 | - | TRBV7-3 | CASSLTGQTKNIQYF | TGTGCCAGCAGCTTAACAGGGCAAACCAAAAACATTCAGTACTTC
- | TRBJ2-5 | TRBD2 | TRBV2 | CASALAGIQETQYF | TGTGCCAGCGCACTAGCGGGCATCCAAGAGACCCAGTACTTC
- | TRBJ1-2 | - | TRBV27 | CASSYDRSWYGYTF | TGTGCCAGCAGCTACGATAGAAGTTGGTATGGCTACACCTTC
- | TRBJ1-5 | TRBD1 | TRBV29-1 | CSVRDRDNQPQHF | TGCAGCGTCCGGGACAGGGACAATCAGCCCCAGCATTTT
- | TRBJ2-7 | - | TRBV20-1 | CSARDRYF | TGCAGTGCTAGAGATCGGTACTTC
- | TRBJ2-2 | - | TRBV9 | CASSVGQFDTGELFF | TGTGCCAGCAGCGTCGGACAATTTGACACCGGGGAGCTGTTTTTT
- | TRBJ2-7 | - | TRBV5-1 | CASREGGREQYF | TGCGCCAGCAGAGAGGGGGGTAGGGAGCAGTACTTC
- | TRBJ2-5 | - | TRBV20-1 | CSASVQETQYF | TGCAGTGCTAGCGTCCAAGAGACCCAGTACTTC
- | TRBJ2-3 | - | TRBV7-3 | CASSPRGESTDTQYF | TGTGCCAGCAGCCCAAGGGGGGAGAGCACAGATACGCAGTATTTT
few | TRBJ2-1 | TRBD2 | TRBV28 | CASRASGRYNEQFF | TGTGCCAGCAGGGCTAGCGGAAGGTACAATGAGCAGTTCTTC
- | TRBJ2-1 | - | TRBV15 | CATSRDYGAGYNEQFF | TGTGCCACCAGCAGAGATTACGGGGCAGGATACAATGAGCAGTTCTTC
- | TRBJ2-5 | - | TRBV27 | CASSARLVSETQYF | TGTGCCAGCAGTGCTCGACTAGTTTCGGAGACCCAGTACTTC
- | TRBJ2-7 | - | TRBV4-1 | CASSQIAREHAYEQYF | TGCGCCAGCAGCCAAATAGCACGGGAACACGCCTACGAGCAGTACTTC
- | TRBJ2-1 | TRBD2 | TRBV29-1 | CSVLGLAGDKSYNEQFF | TGCAGCGTTCTCGGACTAGCGGGAGATAAGTCCTACAATGAGCAGTTCTTC
once | TRBJ2-5 | - | TRBV7-9 | CASSPLGETQYF | TGTGCCAGCAGCCCTCTAGGAGAGACCCAGTACTTC
- | TRBJ2-1 | TRBD2 | TRBV29-1 | CSVNRRGSYNEQFF | TGCAGCGTTAATAGGCGGGGGAGCTACAATGAGCAGTTCTTC
- | TRBJ2-1 | TRBD2 | TRBV18 | CASSPPSSSGRYNEQFF | TGTGCCAGCTCACCACCATCCTCTAGCGGGCGGTACAATGAGCAGTTCTTC
- | TRBJ2-1 | TRBD2 | TRBV7-2 | CASSIKSGSSYNEQFF | TGTGCCAGCAGTATTAAGAGCGGGAGTAGTTACAATGAGCAGTTCTTC
many | TRBJ1-2 | - | TRBV28 | CASSPGPWGYGYTF | TGTGCCAGCAGTCCTGGACCATGGGGGTATGGCTACACCTTC
- | TRBJ2-3 | TRBD2 | TRBV30 | CTGGTPKDYNTPSADTQYF | TGTACGGGGGGGACTCCGAAAGACTACAATACTCCCTCCGCAGATACGCAGTATTTT
- | TRBJ1-1 | TRBD1 | TRBV10-3 | CATRLAGGAAFF | TGTGCCACAAGATTGGCAGGGGGAGCAGCTTTCTTT
- | TRBJ1-2 | - | TRBV19 | CASSNRRMGYTF | TGTGCCAGTAGTAACAGGCGCATGGGCTACACCTTC
few | TRBJ1-6 | - | TRBV4-3 | CASSYDRSSPLHF | TGCGCCAGCAGCTACGACAGGTCTTCACCCCTCCACTTT
- | TRBJ1-4 | - | TRBV2 | CASSVGDEKLFF | TGTGCCAGCAGTGTAGGCGACGAGAAACTGTTTTTT
- | TRBJ2-5 | TRBD2 | TRBV28 | CASSLRAGGETQYF | TGTGCCAGCAGTTTAAGAGCGGGAGGAGAGACCCAGTACTTC
- | TRBJ2-1 | - | TRBV7-3 | CASSLSGYNEQFF | TGTGCCAGCAGCTTATCTGGGTACAATGAGCAGTTCTTC
- | TRBJ1-5 | TRBD1 | TRBV9 | CASSEGATAADQPQHF | TGTGCCAGCAGCGAGGGGGCGACTGCAGCGGATCAGCCCCAGCATTTT
- | TRBJ2-2 | - | TRBV7-8 | CASSPAPTGGSGGELFF | TGTGCCAGCAGCCCGGCCCCGACAGGAGGGTCCGGCGGGGAGCTGTTTTTT
once | TRBJ2-1 | - | TRBV5-4 | CASSPGGGIYNEQFF | TGTGCCAGCAGCCCCGGGGGCGGGATCTACAATGAGCAGTTCTTC
- | TRBJ1-3 | - | TRBV6-6 | CASSYSLQVSGNTIYF | TGTGCCAGCAGTTACTCGCTACAGGTCTCTGGAAACACCATATATTTT
- | TRBJ2-1 | - | TRBV1 | CTSSQLQTRHNEQFF | TGCACCAGCAGCCAACTTCAAACCCGGCACAATGAGCAGTTCTTC
- | TRBJ2-3 | TRBD2 | TRBV5-6 | CASSLASGSTDTQYF | TGTGCCAGCAGCCTGGCTAGCGGGTCCACAGATACGCAGTATTTT
- | TRBJ2-7 | - | TRBV11-3 | CASSPRDTNYEQYF | TGTGCCAGCAGCCCACGGGACACAAACTACGAGCAGTACTTC
- | TRBJ2-3 | TRBD1 | TRBV5-6 | CASRDRAADTQYF | TGTGCCAGCAGAGACAGGGCGGCAGATACGCAGTATTTT
- | TRBJ1-6 | - | TRBV6-4 | CASSVVSQPGSPLHF | TGTGCCAGCAGTGTGGTCTCTCAACCTGGATCACCCCTCCACTTT
few | TRBJ1-1 | TRBD1 | TRBV11-1 | CASRDRGRFTEAFF | TGTGCCAGCAGAGACAGGGGAAGGTTCACTGAAGCTTTCTTT
- | TRBJ2-1 | TRBD2 | TRBV2 | CASSEDRLADYNEQFF | TGTGCCAGCAGTGAAGATAGACTAGCGGACTACAATGAGCAGTTCTTC
- | TRBJ1-6 | TRBD1 | TRBV27 | CASSLSWGQDDSPLHF | TGTGCCAGCAGTTTATCCTGGGGACAGGATGATTCACCCCTCCACTTT
once | TRBJ2-7 | - | TRBV28 | CASLTGTGSYEQYF | TGTGCCAGTTTAACCGGGACGGGCTCCTACGAGCAGTACTTC
- | TRBJ2-7 | - | TRBV5-5 | CASSLWGEDEQYF | TGTGCCAGCAGCTTGTGGGGGGAGGACGAGCAGTACTTC
- | TRBJ2-7 | TRBD2 | TRBV5-1 | CASSLGRESLEQYF | TGCGCCAGCAGCTTGGGGCGGGAGTCCCTCGAGCAGTACTTC
- | TRBJ2-1 | - | TRBV7-9 | CASSLVGIGQFF | TGTGCCAGCAGCTTAGTAGGCATTGGGCAGTTCTTC
- | TRBJ1-6 | - | TRBV27 | CASRLGGHSPLHF | TGTGCCAGCAGACTGGGGGGTCATTCACCCCTCCACTTT
- | TRBJ2-7 | TRBD2 | TRBV5-1 | CASSSGLAGRSEQYF | TGCGCCAGCAGCTCCGGACTAGCGGGAAGATCCGAGCAGTACTTC
- | TRBJ2-7 | TRBD2 | TRBV9 | CASSTGLAGGSSYEQYF | TGTGCCAGCAGCACGGGACTAGCGGGAGGTTCCTCCTACGAGCAGTACTTC
- | TRBJ1-5 | - | TRBV11-2 | CASSPGQNRPQHF | TGTGCCAGCAGCCCTGGGCAGAATCGGCCCCAGCATTTT
- | TRBJ1-1 | - | TRBV28 | CASSLGLMGTEAFF | TGTGCCAGCAGTTTAGGACTCATGGGCACTGAAGCTTTCTTT
few | TRBJ2-4 | - | TRBV6-6 | CASSPGTKNIQYF | TGTGCCAGCAGTCCCGGGACCAAAAACATTCAGTACTTC
few | TRBJ1-5 | - | TRBV19 | CASSISHNQPQHF | TGTGCCAGTAGTATCAGTCACAATCAGCCCCAGCATTTT
- | TRBJ2-6 | - | TRBV6-1 | CASSDRTGSGANVLTF | TGTGCCAGCAGTGATCGAACAGGCTCTGGGGCCAACGTCCTGACTTTC
- | TRBJ2-5 | - | TRBV18 | CASSLAGQSSETQYF | TGTGCCAGCTCATTGGCAGGACAGTCCTCGGAGACCCAGTACTTC
- | TRBJ1-2 | - | TRBV6-1 | CASSEGIGVYGYTF | TGTGCCAGCAGTGAAGGTATAGGGGTATATGGCTACACCTTC
- | TRBJ2-1 | TRBD1 | TRBV15 | CATSRDLLGTGIGNEQFF | TGTGCCACCAGCAGAGATCTCTTGGGGACAGGGATCGGAAATGAGCAGTTCTTC
few | TRBJ1-4 | - | TRBV12-1 | CASSPPGQVGEKLFF | TGTGCCAGCAGCCCGCCGGGACAGGTTGGAGAAAAACTGTTTTTT